This is a list of T cell receptor beta chains from one sample in a study of T cell responses to AZD1222 COVID-19 vaccine. Libraries were prepared by immunoSEQ multiplex PCR; TCRdb keeps only in-frame clonotypes and omits some of them. The profile shows roughly 130,000 clones, 90% to 95% of them singletons. This specimen was peripheral blood, taken on day 0 of AZD1222 vaccination. All receptors derive from an adult in good health. The CDR3 runs from the conserved cysteine through the conserved F or W. The order of the fields is V gene, clone size, CDR3 length, J gene, CDR3 protein. The size of a clone is reported for some rows only, either as once, few or many, or as a class for expanded clones.

>TRBV2|NA|13|TRBJ2-1
CARSGTSLNEQFF
>TRBV5-1|NA|15|TRBJ2-7
CASSLGTIDGYEQYF
>TRBV6-5|NA|15|TRBJ2-7
CASSYDLADSYEQYF
>TRBV13|few|15|TRBJ2-3
CASSLGQGLTDTQYF
>TRBV5-1|once|14|TRBJ2-1
CASSPGTEGGEQFF
>TRBV4-1|NA|15|TRBJ1-5
CASSQKGLVEQPQHF
>TRBV2|NA|15|TRBJ1-3
CASTREQGGGNTIYF
>TRBV6-5|NA|15|TRBJ1-6
CASSSQGGLNSPLHF
>TRBV28|NA|15|TRBJ1-5
CASKFTDTPNQPQHF
>TRBV27|NA|14|TRBJ2-7
CVSSPLGDSYEQYF
>TRBV5-1|NA|16|TRBJ1-4
CASSPMGTGSNEKLFF
>TRBV29-1|NA|13|TRBJ1-1
CSALGGGHTEAFF
>TRBV28|NA|15|TRBJ1-1
CASSSPRGGYTEAFF
>TRBV25-1|NA|16|TRBJ2-3
CASRGAGTSNTDTQYF
>TRBV4-3|NA|14|TRBJ1-5
CASSPGLRDEPQHF
>TRBV7-6|NA|17|TRBJ2-7
CAVAGTSLADSAYEQYF
>TRBV7-2|NA|19|TRBJ1-5
CASSSDRAAGPNQNQPQHF
>TRBV3-1/TRBV3-2|NA|14|TRBJ2-7
CASSQGGTPHEQYF
>TRBV27|once|13|TRBJ2-7
CASSLGVLYEQYF
>TRBV2|NA|13|TRBJ2-5
CASSRDREETQYF
>TRBV19|NA|14|TRBJ2-5
CASSIPGRGETQYF
>TRBV30|NA|14|TRBJ2-5
CAWTRTGRPETQYF
>TRBV6-5|once|15|TRBJ1-6
CASSQLTGKNSPLHF
>TRBV7-3|NA|13|TRBJ2-1
CASSLTGDPPLFF
>TRBV6-1|NA|16|TRBJ2-7
CASSEVGGSGWYEQYF
>TRBV28|NA|15|TRBJ2-7
CASSLYTTDSYEQYF
>TRBV15|once|15|TRBJ1-1
CATSRDHGRGTEAFF
>TRBV2|NA|12|TRBJ2-5
CASSRGWETQYF
>TRBV6-1|NA|15|TRBJ1-5
CASREDSLSNQPQHF
>TRBV11-2|NA|18|TRBJ2-1
CASSLVVSGSPSYNEQFF
>TRBV29-1|NA|12|TRBJ2-7
CSVDHGNYEQYF
>TRBV19|NA|16|TRBJ2-5
CASSASGTTFQETQYF
>TRBV11-2|NA|15|TRBJ2-6
CASSLMTSGANVLTF
>TRBV14|NA|15|TRBJ2-1
CASSQESGGGNEQFF
>TRBV3-1/TRBV3-2|NA|18|TRBJ2-3
CASSQDGGTGLAGETQYF
>TRBV10-3|NA|15|TRBJ2-7
CAISEDRRSAYEQYF
>TRBV7-9|NA|15|TRBJ2-7
CASSPWREELDEQYF